Listed below are T cell receptor beta chains from one sample, sequenced in a study of T cell responses to AZD1222 COVID-19 vaccine. Profiled with immunoSEQ multiplex PCR; TCRdb holds only in-frame clones, not every one. This sample has tens of thousands of clones, with roughly 82% found just once. The sample consisted of peripheral blood, taken on day 0 of AZD1222 vaccination. All receptors derive from an adult in good health. The CDR3 runs from the conserved cysteine through the conserved F or W. D genes are given only for firm matches. Some rows have no size entry. The others give once, few or many, or a class for an expanded clone.

J gene: TRBJ2-7; D gene: NA; V gene: TRBV6-5; clone size: NA; CDR3 DNA: TGTGCCAGCAGTTACTCCCGACAGAGCTCCTACGAGCAGTACTTC; CDR3 protein: CASSYSRQSSYEQYF
J gene: TRBJ2-2; D gene: NA; V gene: TRBV6-1; clone size: NA; CDR3 DNA: TGTGCCAGCAGTGAGCAGGGGTCCCTCGGGGAGCTGTTTTTT; CDR3 protein: CASSEQGSLGELFF
J gene: TRBJ1-5; D gene: NA; V gene: TRBV10-3; clone size: NA; CDR3 DNA: TGTGCCATCAGTGAAAATTTACAGAGCAATCAGCCCCAGCATTTT; CDR3 protein: CAISENLQSNQPQHF
J gene: TRBJ2-3; D gene: NA; V gene: TRBV7-7; clone size: NA; CDR3 DNA: TGTGCTAGCAGCTTACAGCAGGGCACGTTGAATACGCAGTATTTT; CDR3 protein: CASSLQQGTLNTQYF
J gene: TRBJ2-7; D gene: TRBD1; V gene: TRBV19; clone size: once; CDR3 DNA: TGTGCCAGTAGTACTCGAATGGGGACAGCCCCCTACGAGCAGTACTTC; CDR3 protein: CASSTRMGTAPYEQYF
J gene: TRBJ2-2; D gene: NA; V gene: TRBV6-2/TRBV6-3; clone size: NA; CDR3 DNA: TGTGCCAGCAGTTACCGTGGGGGGACCACCGGGGAGCTGTTTTTT; CDR3 protein: CASSYRGGTTGELFF
J gene: TRBJ1-4; D gene: NA; V gene: TRBV5-4; clone size: NA; CDR3 DNA: TGTGCCAGCAGCCCCTCGGGAGGGACTAGGTTCGGAGAAAAACTGTTTTTT; CDR3 protein: CASSPSGGTRFGEKLFF
J gene: TRBJ1-1; D gene: NA; V gene: TRBV14; clone size: NA; CDR3 DNA: TGTGCCAGCAGCCAAGAAGCAGGGGAATGGGCGACTGAAGCTTTCTTT; CDR3 protein: CASSQEAGEWATEAFF
J gene: TRBJ1-1; D gene: NA; V gene: TRBV15; clone size: NA; CDR3 DNA: TGTGCCACCAGCAGAGATCTCGGACAGATGAACACTGAAGCTTTCTTT; CDR3 protein: CATSRDLGQMNTEAFF
J gene: TRBJ2-7; D gene: NA; V gene: TRBV15; clone size: NA; CDR3 DNA: TGTGCCACCAGCAGAGATAAGGGCTACGAGCAGTACTTC; CDR3 protein: CATSRDKGYEQYF
J gene: TRBJ2-2; D gene: TRBD2; V gene: TRBV30; clone size: few; CDR3 DNA: TGTGCCTGGGAGGGACTAGGTTACACCGGGGAGCTGTTTTTT; CDR3 protein: CAWEGLGYTGELFF
J gene: TRBJ1-1; D gene: TRBD1; V gene: TRBV27; clone size: NA; CDR3 DNA: TGTGCCAGCAGTTCTGACAGGGACACTGAAGCTTTCTTT; CDR3 protein: CASSSDRDTEAFF
J gene: TRBJ2-1; D gene: TRBD2; V gene: TRBV19; clone size: NA; CDR3 DNA: TGTGCCAGTAGTAGGGAACTAGCGGGAGGATTATCCTACAATGAGCAGTTCTTC; CDR3 protein: CASSRELAGGLSYNEQFF
J gene: TRBJ1-1; D gene: TRBD1; V gene: TRBV5-1; clone size: NA; CDR3 DNA: TGCGCCAGCAGAAGGACAGGGGGCGATGAAGCTTTCTTT; CDR3 protein: CASRRTGGDEAFF
J gene: TRBJ1-3; D gene: NA; V gene: TRBV5-1; clone size: NA; CDR3 DNA: TGCGCCAGCAGCGTGGACTCTGGAAACACCATATATTTT; CDR3 protein: CASSVDSGNTIYF
J gene: TRBJ1-3; D gene: NA; V gene: TRBV10-2; clone size: NA; CDR3 DNA: TGCGCCAGCGGCCGGGGCTCTGGAAACACCATATATTTT; CDR3 protein: CASGRGSGNTIYF
J gene: TRBJ1-2; D gene: NA; V gene: TRBV20-1; clone size: NA; CDR3 DNA: TGCAGTGCTCCGACGCTCATTGCCTACACCTTC; CDR3 protein: CSAPTLIAYTF
J gene: TRBJ2-7; D gene: TRBD2; V gene: TRBV13; clone size: NA; CDR3 DNA: TGTGCCAGCAGCGAAGCCGGGACTAGCGGGAACTACGAGCAGTACTTC; CDR3 protein: CASSEAGTSGNYEQYF
J gene: TRBJ1-3; D gene: TRBD1; V gene: TRBV10-3; clone size: NA; CDR3 DNA: TGTGCCATCAGTGACCTCGGGACAGCTGGGGGAAACACCATATATTTT; CDR3 protein: CAISDLGTAGGNTIYF
J gene: TRBJ2-7; D gene: NA; V gene: TRBV14; clone size: NA; CDR3 DNA: TGTGCCAGCAGCCAAGATTCCCGTCGGGAGCAGTACTTC; CDR3 protein: CASSQDSRREQYF
J gene: TRBJ2-2; D gene: TRBD1; V gene: TRBV9; clone size: once; CDR3 DNA: TGTGCCAGCAGCGTACGACAGGGGGCCTGGACCGGGGAGCTGTTTTTT; CDR3 protein: CASSVRQGAWTGELFF
J gene: TRBJ2-2; D gene: NA; V gene: TRBV7-9; clone size: NA; CDR3 DNA: TGTGCCAGCAGCTCAGGTACCGGGGAGCTGTTTTTT; CDR3 protein: CASSSGTGELFF
J gene: TRBJ2-1; D gene: NA; V gene: TRBV12-5; clone size: NA; CDR3 DNA: TGTGCTAGTGGTTTATTGGGGAATGAGCAGTTCTTC; CDR3 protein: CASGLLGNEQFF
J gene: TRBJ1-3; D gene: NA; V gene: TRBV5-6; clone size: NA; CDR3 DNA: TGTGCCAGCAGCTTGTTCGGAAACACCATATATTTT; CDR3 protein: CASSLFGNTIYF
J gene: TRBJ2-1; D gene: NA; V gene: TRBV30; clone size: NA; CDR3 DNA: TGTGCCTGGAGCAAGGAGGACGGCTCCTACAATGAGCAGTTCTTC; CDR3 protein: CAWSKEDGSYNEQFF
J gene: TRBJ1-1; D gene: NA; V gene: TRBV7-9; clone size: NA; CDR3 DNA: TGTGCCAGCAGCTTAGCAGGGAATGGGGAGAACACTGAAGCTTTCTTT; CDR3 protein: CASSLAGNGENTEAFF
J gene: TRBJ2-5; D gene: NA; V gene: TRBV3-1/TRBV3-2; clone size: NA; CDR3 DNA: TGTGCCAGCAGCCAAGAAACTCAAGAGACCCAGTACTTC; CDR3 protein: CASSQETQETQYF
J gene: TRBJ2-7; D gene: TRBD1; V gene: TRBV6-4; clone size: few; CDR3 DNA: TGTGCCAGCAGTGGAGGGGACAGGGAAGCCTACGAGCAGTACTTC; CDR3 protein: CASSGGDREAYEQYF
J gene: TRBJ2-7; D gene: NA; V gene: TRBV6-2/TRBV6-3; clone size: NA; CDR3 DNA: TGTGCCAGCAGTTATGAGCGCGAGCAGTACTTC; CDR3 protein: CASSYEREQYF
J gene: TRBJ1-1; D gene: NA; V gene: TRBV27; clone size: few; CDR3 DNA: TGTGCCAGCAGTTTCTTCCGTGGAGCTCTGAACACTGAAGCTTTCTTT; CDR3 protein: CASSFFRGALNTEAFF
J gene: TRBJ2-5; D gene: NA; V gene: TRBV7-2; clone size: NA; CDR3 DNA: TGTGCCAGCAGCCCAGGGCTGGAGACCCAGTACTTC; CDR3 protein: CASSPGLETQYF
J gene: TRBJ1-2; D gene: NA; V gene: TRBV20-1; clone size: NA; CDR3 DNA: TGCAGTGCTAGTCCGGACACCACTAACTATGGCTACACCTTC; CDR3 protein: CSASPDTTNYGYTF